The T cell receptor (beta chain) under discussion was sequenced for a study of response to subunit inactivated influenza vaccine. Study-level results: There was a suggestion from the authors that each seasonal influenza vaccination recruits few new T cells.

Points on this clonotype: The antigen remains unidentified.

One entry per CDR3 protein, called by TCRdb with MiXCR from the RT-PCR reads. The sample yields some 180,000 distinct CDR3 sequences, about a tenth seen once. This specimen was non-naive T cells sorted from PBMCs, taken on the day of vaccination. The sequence derives from a man aged 45-65 years who received an inactivated influenza vaccine.

CDR3 sequence: CSASRLAGGHYNEQFF. The CDR3 DNA sequence: TGCAGTGCTAGCCGACTAGCGGGGGGGCATTACAATGAGCAGTTCTTC. V gene TRBV20-1 combines with J gene TRBJ2-1; 14 bases match TRBD2. This CDR3 is 16 amino acids long. V lost 3 bases to trimming and J lost 4 bases; unmatched junction nucleotides: 5. From germline, CDR1 is DFQATT and CDR2 SNEGSKA (reference sequence).